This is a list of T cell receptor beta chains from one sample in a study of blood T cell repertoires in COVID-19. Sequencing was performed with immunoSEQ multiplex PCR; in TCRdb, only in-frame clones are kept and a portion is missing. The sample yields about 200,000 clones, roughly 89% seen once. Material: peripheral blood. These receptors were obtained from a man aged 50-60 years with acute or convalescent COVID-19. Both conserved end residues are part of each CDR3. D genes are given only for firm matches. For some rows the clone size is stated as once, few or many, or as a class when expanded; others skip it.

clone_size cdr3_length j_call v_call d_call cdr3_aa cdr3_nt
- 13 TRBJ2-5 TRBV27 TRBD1 CASTGTGRKTQYF TGTGCCAGCACCGGGACAGGGAGAAAGACCCAGTACTTC
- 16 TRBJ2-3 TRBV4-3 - CASSQVRAVGTDTQYF TGCGCCAGCAGCCAAGTCCGAGCGGTGGGCACAGATACGCAGTATTTT
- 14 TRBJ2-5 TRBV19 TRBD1 CASRGQGLRETQYF TGTGCCAGTAGAGGACAGGGCCTTCGGGAGACCCAGTACTTC
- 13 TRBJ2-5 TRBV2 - CASSVVPRETQYF TGTGCCAGCAGTGTGGTTCCCCGGGAGACCCAGTACTTC
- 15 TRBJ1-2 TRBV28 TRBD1 CASTLGGTGGNGYTF TGTGCCAGCACCCTAGGGGGGACAGGAGGTAATGGCTACACCTTC
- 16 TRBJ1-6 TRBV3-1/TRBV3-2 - CASSQGLSSYNSPLHF TGTGCCAGCAGCCAAGGACTGAGCTCCTATAATTCACCCCTCCACTTT
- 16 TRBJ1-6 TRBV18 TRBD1 CASSRDRAAYNSPLHF TGTGCCAGCTCCCGGGACAGGGCGGCCTATAATTCACCCCTCCACTTT
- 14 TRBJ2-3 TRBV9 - CASSPAPGVDTQYF TGTGCCAGCAGCCCTGCCCCCGGGGTTGATACGCAGTATTTT
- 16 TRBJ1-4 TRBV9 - CASSPQRSGLNEKLFF TGTGCCAGCAGCCCCCAGAGGTCCGGACTTAATGAAAAACTGTTTTTT
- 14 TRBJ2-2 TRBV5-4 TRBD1 CASSIRQGAGELFF TGTGCCAGCAGCATCCGACAGGGGGCGGGGGAGCTGTTTTTT
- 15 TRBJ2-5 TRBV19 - CASSTLGVVPETQYF TGTGCCAGTAGTACCCTCGGGGTGGTCCCAGAGACCCAGTACTTC
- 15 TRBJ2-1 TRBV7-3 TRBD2 CASSSSGERFNEQFF TGTGCCAGCAGTTCTAGCGGGGAGAGATTCAATGAGCAGTTCTTC
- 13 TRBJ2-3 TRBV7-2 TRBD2 CASSFTSGDTQYF TGTGCCAGCAGCTTCACTAGCGGAGATACGCAGTATTTT
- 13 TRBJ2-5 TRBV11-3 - CASSLGQKETQYF TGTGCCAGCAGCTTAGGACAGAAAGAGACCCAGTACTTC
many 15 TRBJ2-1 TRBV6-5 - CASSYSRGQEHEQFF TGTGCCAGCAGTTACAGCAGGGGCCAGGAGCATGAGCAGTTCTTC
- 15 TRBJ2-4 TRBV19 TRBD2 CASSPNRSGGNIQYF TGTGCCAGTAGTCCAAACCGCTCGGGAGGCAACATTCAGTACTTC
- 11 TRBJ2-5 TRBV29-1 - CSARQAETQYF TGCAGCGCCAGACAGGCGGAGACCCAGTACTTC
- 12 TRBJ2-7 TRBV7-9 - CASSFVGAEQYF TGTGCCAGCAGCTTTGTGGGGGCCGAGCAGTACTTC
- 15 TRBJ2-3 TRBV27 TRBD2 CASNILAGGPDTQYF TGTGCCAGCAATATACTAGCGGGGGGGCCGGATACGCAGTATTTT
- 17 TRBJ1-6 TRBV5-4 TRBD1 CASSLRQGPLYNSPLHF TGTGCCAGCAGCTTACGACAGGGCCCCCTGTATAATTCACCCCTCCACTTT
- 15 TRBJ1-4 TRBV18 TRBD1 CASSLNTGVTEKLFF TGTGCCAGCTCACTCAACACAGGGGTAACTGAAAAACTGTTTTTT
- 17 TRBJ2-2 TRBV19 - CASTGDFTFANTGELFF TGTGCCAGTACCGGGGACTTCACCTTCGCGAACACCGGGGAGCTGTTTTTT
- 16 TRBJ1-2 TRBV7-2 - CASSLEGQGTNYGYTF TGTGCCAGCAGCTTAGAGGGGCAGGGGACAAACTATGGCTACACCTTC
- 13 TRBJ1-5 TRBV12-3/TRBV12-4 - CASSLQLNQPQHF TGTGCCAGCAGTTTACAGTTAAATCAGCCCCAGCATTTT
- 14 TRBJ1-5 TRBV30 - CAWGPGVGNQPQHF TGTGCCTGGGGACCAGGGGTAGGCAATCAGCCCCAGCATTTT
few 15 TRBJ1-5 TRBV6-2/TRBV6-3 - CASSPDWNSNQPQHF TGTGCCAGCAGTCCGGACTGGAATAGCAATCAGCCCCAGCATTTT
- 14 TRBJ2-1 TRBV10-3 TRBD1 CAIKRETGVNEQFF TGTGCCATCAAAAGGGAGACAGGGGTGAATGAGCAGTTCTTC
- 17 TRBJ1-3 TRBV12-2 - CASRPGQGSGSGNTIYF TGTGCAAGTCGCCCGGGACAGGGATCGGGGTCTGGAAACACCATATATTTT
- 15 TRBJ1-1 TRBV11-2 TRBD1 CASSKTTGGFGEAFF TGTGCCAGCAGCAAAACAACAGGGGGCTTCGGTGAAGCTTTCTTT
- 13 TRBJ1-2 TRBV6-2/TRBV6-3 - CASSRQADYGYTF TGTGCCAGCAGCAGACAGGCCGACTATGGCTACACCTTC
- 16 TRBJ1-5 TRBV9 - CASSVEQYYSNQPQHF TGTGCCAGCAGCGTAGAACAGTATTATAGCAATCAGCCCCAGCATTTT
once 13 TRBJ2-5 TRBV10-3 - CAISEFGAETQYF TGTGCCATCAGTGAGTTTGGGGCAGAGACCCAGTACTTC
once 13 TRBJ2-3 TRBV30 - CAWSTGSTDTQYF TGTGCCTGGAGTACGGGGTCCACAGATACGCAGTATTTT
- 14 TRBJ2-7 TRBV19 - CASSNRDISYEQYF TGTGCCAGTAGTAACCGGGACATCTCCTACGAGCAGTACTTC
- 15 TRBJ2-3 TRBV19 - CASSMLAGATDTQYF TGTGCCAGTAGTATGTTAGCTGGGGCCACAGATACGCAGTATTTT
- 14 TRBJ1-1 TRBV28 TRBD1 CASNQGALDTEAFF TGTGCCAGCAATCAGGGGGCGCTGGACACTGAAGCTTTCTTT
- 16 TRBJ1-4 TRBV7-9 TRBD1 CASSSGQGVFNEKLFF TGTGCCAGCAGCTCCGGACAGGGGGTCTTTAATGAAAAACTGTTTTTT
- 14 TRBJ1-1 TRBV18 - CASSPQGLVAEAFF TGTGCCAGCTCACCACAGGGGTTAGTCGCTGAAGCTTTCTTT
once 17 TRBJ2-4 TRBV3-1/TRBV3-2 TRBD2 CASSLGGGALAKNIQYF TGTGCCAGCAGCCTGGGGGGGGGAGCCTTAGCCAAAAACATTCAGTACTTC
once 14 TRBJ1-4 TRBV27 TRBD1 CASSKDRGGEKLFF TGTGCCAGCAGCAAGGACAGGGGAGGTGAAAAACTGTTTTTT
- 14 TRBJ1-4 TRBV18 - CASSPGATNEKLFF TGTGCCAGCTCACCCGGGGCAACTAATGAAAAACTGTTTTTT
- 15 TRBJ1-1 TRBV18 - CASSPIQGMNTEAFF TGTGCCAGCTCACCTATACAGGGCATGAACACTGAAGCTTTCTTT
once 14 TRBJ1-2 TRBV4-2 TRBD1 CASSQNDRESGYTF TGTGCCAGCAGCCAAAACGACAGGGAGAGTGGCTACACCTTC